These 30 T cell receptor beta chains share one sample of origin, sequenced in a study of blood T cells in healthy people across ages. The second PCR ran about 6 to 11 cycles with a sample-barcoded 5' primer and J-beta primers. From the 5' RACE reads, TCRdb called clonotypes with MiXCR, one entry per CDR3 protein. The repertoire holds about 680,000 distinct CDR3 sequences, around half seen once, with roughly a third in the top ten. Sequenced: blood. These receptors were obtained from a woman aged 60-70 years in good health.

This chain links TRBV20-1 with TRBJ2-5, with D perhaps TRBD1 (5 bases). Germline CDR1 DFQATT, CDR2 SNEGSKA (reference sequence). Trimming removed 4 bases at V and 4 bases at J, with 16 bases between. The CDR3 sequence is 14 residues long. The CDR3 nucleotides read TGCAGTGCTACCAAGGGGCCAGGGATAGAGACCCAGTACTTC. Its translation is CSATKGPGIETQYF.

For this clonotype: An end of the junction does not agree with germline; a read error may underlie this. V gene TRBV5-6 combines with J gene TRBJ1-2; the D is unclear. CDR1 and CDR2 from the germline V gene are SGHDT and YYEEEE. The CDR3 sequence is 12 residues long. CDR3 loop: CAGSLMKAGYTF. The CDR3 DNA follows: TGTGCCGGCAGCTTGATGAAAGCAGGCTACACCTTC.

This clonotype was found a few times. The genes are TRBV4-1 and TRBJ2-4; D is perhaps TRBD1 or TRBD2 (6 bases each). The end of the DNA aligns better with TRBJ2-7, so the J call may be wrong. The germline V gene has CDR1 MGHRA and CDR2 YSYEKL. The CDR3 contains 14 residues. For the CDR3, the DNA is TGCGCCAGCAGCCAAGCGGAGGGGGACTACGAGCAGTACTTC. Its translation is CASSQAEGDYEQYF.

The rearrangement uses TRBV11-1 and TRBJ2-1; 11 positions agree with TRBD2. Trimming took 5 bases from V and 7 from J; bases not matched to a gene: 7. Germline CDR1 is SGHAT and CDR2 is FQDESV (reference sequence). The CDR3 has 15 amino acids. For the CDR3, the DNA is TGTGCCAGCAGCCCTTCTGGACTAGCGGGTAATGAGCAGTTCTTC. This gives the protein CASSPSGLAGNEQFF.

The chain carries TRBV20-1 and TRBJ1-2; perhaps TRBD1 as D (6 bases). The CDR3 spans 13 residues. Trimming took off 6 bases at V and 2 bases at J, with 13 bases between the two ends. Germline CDR1 and CDR2: DFQATT and SNEGSKA (reference sequence). CDR3: CSATDRNNYGYTF. DNA of the CDR3: TGCAGTGCCACCGACAGGAACAACTATGGCTACACCTTC.

The rearrangement uses TRBV6-5 and TRBJ1-4; no definite D call. V lost 2 bases and J 9 bases, leaving 10 bases between the germline ends. CDR3 length: 13 amino acids. Germline CDR1 and CDR2: MNHEY and SVGAGI. The CDR3 bases are TGTGCCAGCAGTTACGGGGTGGGGAAAAAACTGTTTTTT. It encodes CASSYGVGKKLFF.

Only a few counts were recorded for this clonotype. As DNA, the CDR3 is TGTGCCATCCAAGACAGCACTAACTATGGCTACACCTTC. As protein: CAIQDSTNYGYTF. The rearrangement links TRBV24-1 to TRBJ1-2; maybe TRBD1 (5 bases). V was clipped by 11 bases and J by 0 bases, with 12 bases between them. Germline V CDR1 and CDR2: KGHDR, SFDVKD. The CDR3 is made up of 13 amino acids.

This rearrangement joins TRBV7-2 to TRBJ1-6; 7 bases map to TRBD1. Germline V gene lookup returns CDR1 SGHTA and CDR2 FQGNSA. V lost 3 bases to trimming and J lost 6 bases; unmatched junction nucleotides: 5. The CDR3 consists of 15 residues. CDR3 protein: CASSFDRDGNSPLHF. CDR3 sequence (DNA): TGTGCCAGCAGCTTTGACAGGGATGGTAATTCACCCCTCCACTTT.

The V call is TRBV10-3, the J call TRBJ2-1; TRBD2 matches 9 bases. The CDR3 is made up of 17 amino acids. The ends lost 3 bases at V and 2 bases at J; junction bases unmatched: 8. From germline, CDR1 is ENHRY and CDR2 SYGVKD. In nucleotides, the CDR3 is TGTGCCATCAGTGAAACGACTAGCGGAGGTACCTACAATGAGCAGTTCTTC. Its protein is CAISETTSGGTYNEQFF.

This chain uses TRBV20-1 with TRBJ1-2; 9 nucleotides line up with TRBD1. The V gene's germline CDR1 is DFQATT and CDR2 SNEGSKA (reference sequence). The CDR3 has 20 residues. V was clipped by 0 bases and J by 4 bases; unmatched bases: 21. CDR3 region: CSARESYLQGAGILGYGYTF. The CDR3, as DNA: TGCAGTGCTAGAGAGAGTTACTTACAGGGGGCCGGAATCCTCGGCTATGGCTACACCTTC.

This chain links TRBV28 with TRBJ2-5; 8 bases are a match to TRBD1. The closer fit of TRBJ2-7 to the DNA end suggests the J call may be wrong. This CDR3 has 15 amino acids. Germline V gives CDR1 MDHEN, CDR2 SYDVKM. CDR3 loop: CASSSVRDRPYEQYF. CDR3 nucleotides: TGTGCCAGCAGTTCTGTCCGGGACAGGCCCTACGAGCAGTACTTC.

This sequence joins TRBV5-4 and TRBJ2-5; the match to TRBD2 covers 7 bases. This CDR3 has 15 residues. V trimming: 4 bases; J trimming: 3 bases; junction bases outside the gene matches: 9. Germline loops: CDR1 SGHNT, CDR2 YYREEE (reference sequence). CDR3 nucleotide sequence: TGTGCCAGCAGCCCCGCTAGCGGAGGAGAAGAGACCCAGTACTTC. It encodes CASSPASGGEETQYF. Full variable domain (remainder filled in from reference TRBV5-4 and TRBJ2-5): ETGVTQSPTHLIKTRGQQVTLRCSSQSGHNTVSWYQQALGQGPQFIFQYYREEENGRGNFPPRFSGLQFPNYSSELNVNALELDDSALYLCASSPASGGEETQYFGPGTRLLVL.

The chain employs TRBV6-1 and TRBJ2-3; a possible D gene is TRBD2 (5 bases). Germline V gene data show CDR1 as MNHNS and CDR2 as SASEGT. Deletions cut 8 bases from V and 6 bases from J, with 12 bases between. The CDR3 runs to 12 residues. The CDR3 sequence: CASGRRGDTQYF. As DNA, the CDR3 is TGTGCCAGCGGTAGGAGAGGGGATACGCAGTATTTT.

This chain uses TRBV7-3 with TRBJ2-1; 8 positions match TRBD2. Gene TRBJ2-7 matches the end of the DNA better, so the J call may be wrong. CDR3 length equals 15 residues. Germline V gene sequence: CDR1 SGHTA, CDR2 FQGTGA. This CDR3 reads CASSATGGPYNEQYF. Written as DNA, the CDR3 is TGTGCCAGCAGCGCAACGGGAGGGCCCTACAATGAGCAGTACTTC.

V and J are TRBV2 and TRBJ1-2; no definite D call. The germline gives CDR1 SNHLY, CDR2 FYNNEI. The CDR3 extends over 13 amino acids. The V gene lost 2 bases and the J gene lost 6 bases, with 10 bases spanning the gap. CDR3 protein: CASSEKRQDGYTF. The DNA for the CDR3 is TGTGCCAGCAGTGAAAAGCGCCAGGATGGCTACACCTTC. The whole variable domain, remainder taken from reference TRBV2 and TRBJ1-2, is EPEVTQTPSHQVTQMGQEVILRCVPISNHLYFYWYRQILGQKVEFLVSFYNNEISEKSEIFDDQFSVERPDGSNFTLKIRSTKLEDSAMYFCASSEKRQDGYTFGSGTRLTVV.

The V gene is TRBV20-1, the J gene TRBJ2-1, with 8 bases identical to TRBD2. Trimming cost V 5 bases and J 4 bases; bases outside gene matches: 10. The germline V gene has CDR1 DFQATT and CDR2 SNEGSKA (reference sequence). The CDR3 is 15 amino acids. The CDR3 DNA is TGCAGTGCTGGCGATAGCGGGGCCAAGTACAATGAGCAGTTCTTC. It encodes CSAGDSGAKYNEQFF.

The chain employs TRBV20-1 and TRBJ1-5; 9 nucleotides align to TRBD1. Losses at the gene ends were 6 bases for V and 0 bases for J; bases not matched to a gene: 3. The germline V gene encodes CDR1 DFQATT and CDR2 SNEGSKA (reference sequence). This CDR3 has 14 amino acids. The CDR3 DNA follows: TGCAGTGCACGGACAGGGGCTAGCAATCAGCCCCAGCATTTT. This translates into CSARTGASNQPQHF.

The chain joins TRBV28 to TRBJ2-7; D uncertain. V lost 10 bases to trimming and J lost 1 base, with 14 bases between them. The germline gives CDR1 MDHEN, CDR2 SYDVKM. The CDR3 contains 13 residues. This chain's CDR3 is CATTDGPSYEQYF. The CDR3, as DNA: TGTGCCACCACTGATGGTCCTTCCTACGAGCAGTACTTC.

This sequence joins TRBV5-1 and TRBJ1-4; 10 bases align to TRBD1. The CDR3 sequence is 16 residues long. In germline, CDR1 is SGHRS, CDR2 YFSETQ. Unmatched junction bases numbered 6, after V lost 2 bases and J lost 5 bases. CDR3 loop: CASSFQGTGENEKLFF. CDR3 nucleotides: TGCGCCAGCAGCTTCCAGGGGACAGGGGAGAATGAAAAACTGTTTTTT.

V usage is TRBV12-3 or TRBV12-4 and J usage is TRBJ2-4, with 10 nucleotides matching TRBD1. This CDR3 has 11 amino acids. Trimming took 3 bases from V and 13 from J; bases not matched to a gene: 0. The CDR3 coding sequence is TGTGCCAGCAGTTTGGACAGGGGGCAGTACTTC. Translating it yields CASSLDRGQYF.

The chain is built from TRBV10-3 and TRBJ1-5, with TRBD1 as a possible D gene (6 bases). V was shortened by 0 bases and J by 1 base, with 19 bases between the two germline ends. The CDR3 consists of 19 residues. The germline CDR1 and CDR2 sequences are ENHRY and SYGVKD. CDR3 amino acids: CAISESGHGTTLSNQPQHF. CDR3 in DNA: TGTGCCATCAGTGAGTCGGGACACGGTACTACGCTCAGCAATCAGCCCCAGCATTTT.

The rearrangement links TRBV7-2 to TRBJ2-3; the D gene is possibly TRBD2 (6 bases). The CDR3 loop spans 15 amino acids. Germline V gene sequence: CDR1 SGHTA, CDR2 FQGNSA. V shed 3 bases and J shed 2 bases, with 12 bases lying between them. The CDR3 loop is CASSFWQRATDTQYF. The CDR3 DNA sequence: TGTGCCAGCAGCTTTTGGCAGCGGGCCACAGATACGCAGTATTTT.

This clonotype was observed a few times. This sequence joins TRBV7-2 and TRBJ1-6; TRBD1 matches 8 bases. The germline V gene encodes CDR1 SGHTA and CDR2 FQGNSA. CDR3 size: 14 residues. With V trimmed by 3 bases and J by 10 bases, 5 bases remained unmatched. CDR3 nucleotides: TGTGCCAGCAGCTTGTGGACAGGGAGGTCACCCCTCCACTTT. Translating gives CASSLWTGRSPLHF. The variable domain in full, completed from reference TRBV7-2 and TRBJ1-6, reads GAGVSQSPSNKVTEKGKDVELRCDPISGHTALYWYRQSLGQGLEFLIYFQGNSAPDKSGLPSDRFSAERTGGSVSTLTIQRTQQEDSAVYLCASSLWTGRSPLHFGNGTRLTVT.

The chain is built from TRBV12-3 or TRBV12-4 and TRBJ2-7; D may be TRBD1 (9 bases). Trimming cost V 10 bases and J 1 base, with 20 bases left between them. The CDR3 runs 15 residues. In DNA, the CDR3 is TGTGCCATCCAACGGGGGGGGACAGGGTCCTACGAGCAGTACTTC. Translation: CAIQRGGTGSYEQYF.

The sample holds a few counts of this clonotype. The chain uses TRBV20-1 and TRBJ2-7; D is unresolved. The CDR3 is 13 amino acids. The germline V gene has CDR1 DFQATT and CDR2 SNEGSKA (reference sequence). Between the trimmed V and J ends, which lost 8 bases and 1 base, there was a span of 15 bases. CDR3 bases: TGCAGTCAAAACTCCCAAGAATCCTACGAGCAGTACTTC. Translation: CSQNSQESYEQYF.

The CDR3 nucleotides read TGTGCCAGCAGTTACGACGGACAGGGGGCTTCAGATACGCAGTATTTT. As protein: CASSYDGQGASDTQYF. The gene calls are TRBV6-5 and TRBJ2-3; 11 positions agree with TRBD1. The V gene end was trimmed by 2 bases and the J gene end by 4 bases; junction bases not matched to a gene: 5. This CDR3 spans 16 amino acids. The germline V gene has CDR1 MNHEY and CDR2 SVGAGI.

This chain joins TRBV4-3 and TRBJ2-7; D not certain. V lost 2 bases and J lost 4, with 9 bases in between. This CDR3 contains 13 residues. The germline gives CDR1 LGHNA, CDR2 YSLEER. This CDR3 reads CASSQSPDYEQYF. DNA of the CDR3: TGCGCCAGCAGCCAATCGCCTGATTACGAGCAGTACTTC.

This rearrangement joins TRBV3-1 to TRBJ2-5; possible D gene TRBD2, 7 bases. The J call could be wrong; TRBJ2-7 is a better fit for the DNA end. The length of the CDR3 is 15 residues. The germline CDR1 and CDR2 sequences are LGHDT and YNNKEL (reference sequence). The CDR3 region has the DNA TGTGCCAGCAGCCCCTTGAGGGGGGGCGGAAACGAGCAGTACTTC. It specifies CASSPLRGGGNEQYF.

The chain recombines TRBV6-1 with TRBJ2-5; D is uncertain. Germline V gene data show CDR1 as MNHNS and CDR2 as SASEGT. The V end lost 4 bases, the J end lost 1 base, and 10 bases lay between the germline ends. The CDR3 spans 14 residues. The CDR3 nucleotides read TGTGCCAGCAGTGGCTGGACGGGCCAAGAGACCCAGTACTTC. Encoded protein: CASSGWTGQETQYF.

The V call is TRBV7-2, the J call TRBJ1-1; possibly TRBD1 for D (6 bases). This CDR3 has 14 residues. The V gene's germline CDR1 is SGHTA and CDR2 FQGNSA. V lost 5 bases to trimming and J lost 6 bases, with 16 bases between them. The CDR3 loop is CASSLQGQSPEAFF. CDR3 coding DNA: TGTGCCAGCAGCCTCCAAGGACAGTCCCCTGAAGCTTTCTTT.